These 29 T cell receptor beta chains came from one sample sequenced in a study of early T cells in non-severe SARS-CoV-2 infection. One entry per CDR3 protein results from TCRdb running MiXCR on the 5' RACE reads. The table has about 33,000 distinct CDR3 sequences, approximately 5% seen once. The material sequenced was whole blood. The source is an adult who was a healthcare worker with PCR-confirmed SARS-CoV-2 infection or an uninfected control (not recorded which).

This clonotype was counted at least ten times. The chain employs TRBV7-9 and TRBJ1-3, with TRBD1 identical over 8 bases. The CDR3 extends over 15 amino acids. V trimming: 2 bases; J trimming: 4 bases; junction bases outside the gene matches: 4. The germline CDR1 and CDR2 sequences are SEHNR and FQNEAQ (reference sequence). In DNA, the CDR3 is TGTGCCAGCAGCTTATCAGGGGGCGCCGGAAACACCATATATTTT. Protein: CASSLSGGAGNTIYF.

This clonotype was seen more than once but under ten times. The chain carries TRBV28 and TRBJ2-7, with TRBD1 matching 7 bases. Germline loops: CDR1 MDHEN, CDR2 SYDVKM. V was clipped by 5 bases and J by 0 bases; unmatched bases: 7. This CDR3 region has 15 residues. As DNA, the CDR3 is TGTGCCAGCAGTATCCCCGGGACAGTCTCCTACGAGCAGTACTTC. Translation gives CASSIPGTVSYEQYF.

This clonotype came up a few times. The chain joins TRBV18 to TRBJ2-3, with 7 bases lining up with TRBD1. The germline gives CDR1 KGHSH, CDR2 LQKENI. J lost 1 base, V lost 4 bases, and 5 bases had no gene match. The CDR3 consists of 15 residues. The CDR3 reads CASSLDRVRTDTQYF. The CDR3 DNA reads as TGTGCCAGCTCACTCGACAGGGTGCGCACAGATACGCAGTATTTT.

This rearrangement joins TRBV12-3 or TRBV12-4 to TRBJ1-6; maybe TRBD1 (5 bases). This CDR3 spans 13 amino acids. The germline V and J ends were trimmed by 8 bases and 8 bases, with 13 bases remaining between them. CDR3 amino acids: CASGAGHDSPLHF. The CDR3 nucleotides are TGTGCCAGCGGGGCCGGGCATGATTCACCCCTCCACTTT.

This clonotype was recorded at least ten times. The CDR3 here is CSARVVFETQYF. In DNA, the CDR3 is TGCAGTGCTAGAGTGGTTTTCGAGACCCAGTACTTC. The chain combines TRBV20-1 with TRBJ2-5, with D hard to call. The V gene's germline CDR1 is DFQATT and CDR2 SNEGSKA (reference sequence). This CDR3 contains 12 residues. The V and J ends lost 1 base and 5 bases respectively, with 8 bases between them.

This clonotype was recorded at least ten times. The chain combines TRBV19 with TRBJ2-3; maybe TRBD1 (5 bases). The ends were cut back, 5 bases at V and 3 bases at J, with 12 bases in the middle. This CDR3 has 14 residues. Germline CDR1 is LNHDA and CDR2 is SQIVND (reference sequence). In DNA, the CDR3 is TGTGCCAGTAGTTCCTACGCAGGGACAGATACGCAGTATTTT. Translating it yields CASSSYAGTDTQYF.

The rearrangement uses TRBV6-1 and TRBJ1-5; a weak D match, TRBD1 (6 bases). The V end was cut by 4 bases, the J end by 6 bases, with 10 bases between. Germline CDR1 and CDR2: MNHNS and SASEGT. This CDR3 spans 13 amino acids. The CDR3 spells CASSGGGPQPQHF. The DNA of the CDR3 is TGTGCCAGCAGTGGCGGGGGCCCTCAGCCCCAGCATTTT.

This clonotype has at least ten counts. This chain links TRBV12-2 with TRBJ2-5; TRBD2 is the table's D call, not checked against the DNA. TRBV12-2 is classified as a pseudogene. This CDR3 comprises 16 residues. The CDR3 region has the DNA TGTGCAAGTCGCTTAGTCCAGCGGGGGGGCCGAGAGACCCAGTACTTC. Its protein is CASRLVQRGGRETQYF.

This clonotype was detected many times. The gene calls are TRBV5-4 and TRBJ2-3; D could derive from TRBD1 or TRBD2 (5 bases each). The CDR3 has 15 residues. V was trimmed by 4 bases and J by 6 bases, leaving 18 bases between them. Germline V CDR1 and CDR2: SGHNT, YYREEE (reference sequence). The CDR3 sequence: CASSNGANQRDTQYF. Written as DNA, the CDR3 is TGTGCCAGCAGCAACGGGGCAAACCAGCGGGATACGCAGTATTTT.

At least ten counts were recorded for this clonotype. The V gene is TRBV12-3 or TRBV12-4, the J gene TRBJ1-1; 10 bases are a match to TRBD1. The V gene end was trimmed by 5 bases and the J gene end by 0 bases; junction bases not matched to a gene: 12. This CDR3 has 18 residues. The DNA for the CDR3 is TGTGCCAGCAGTGCCCGACAGGGGGCCGTCCTCATGAACACTGAAGCTTTCTTT. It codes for CASSARQGAVLMNTEAFF.

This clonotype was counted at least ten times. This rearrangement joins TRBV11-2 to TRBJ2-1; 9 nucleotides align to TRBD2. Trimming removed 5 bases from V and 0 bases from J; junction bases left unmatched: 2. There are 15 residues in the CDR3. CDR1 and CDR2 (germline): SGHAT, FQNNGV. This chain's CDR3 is CASSLAGSSYNEQFF. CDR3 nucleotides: TGTGCCAGCAGCCTAGCGGGGAGCTCCTACAATGAGCAGTTCTTC.

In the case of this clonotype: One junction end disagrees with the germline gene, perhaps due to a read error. CDR3 loop: CAGSLSGGGELFF. CDR3 DNA: TGTGCCGGCAGCTTGAGCGGAGGCGGGGAGCTGTTTTTT. The chain recombines TRBV7-2 with TRBJ2-2; maybe TRBD2 (5 bases). Germline V gene sequence: CDR1 SGHTA, CDR2 FQGNSA. The CDR3 sequence is 13 residues long.

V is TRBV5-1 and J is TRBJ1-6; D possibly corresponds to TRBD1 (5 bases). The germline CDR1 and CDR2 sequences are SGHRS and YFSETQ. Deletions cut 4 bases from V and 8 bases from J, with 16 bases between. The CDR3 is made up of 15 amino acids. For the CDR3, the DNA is TGCGCCAGCAGCCCCCGGGACCCGAGGGATTCACCCCTCCACTTT. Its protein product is CASSPRDPRDSPLHF.

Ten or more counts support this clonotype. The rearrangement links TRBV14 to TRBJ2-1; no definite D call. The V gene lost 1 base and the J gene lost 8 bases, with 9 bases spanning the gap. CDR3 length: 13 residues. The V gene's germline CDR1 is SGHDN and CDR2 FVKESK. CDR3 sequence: CASSQAAGYEQFF. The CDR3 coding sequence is TGTGCCAGCAGCCAAGCAGCCGGGTATGAGCAGTTCTTC.

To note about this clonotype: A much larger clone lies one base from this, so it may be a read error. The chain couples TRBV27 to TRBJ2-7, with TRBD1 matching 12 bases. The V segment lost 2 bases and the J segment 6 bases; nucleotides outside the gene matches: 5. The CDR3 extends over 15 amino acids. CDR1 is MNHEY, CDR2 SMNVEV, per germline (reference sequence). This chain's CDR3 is CASSLGGQGASEQYF. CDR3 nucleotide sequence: TGTGCCAGCAGTTTAGGGGGACAGGGGGCCAGCGAGCAGTACTTC.

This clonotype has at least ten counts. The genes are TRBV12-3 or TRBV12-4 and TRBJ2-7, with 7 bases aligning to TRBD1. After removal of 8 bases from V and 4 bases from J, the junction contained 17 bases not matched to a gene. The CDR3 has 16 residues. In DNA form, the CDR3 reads TGTGCCAGCGGCCGGCCGGGACAGACAACGGGATACGAGCAGTACTTC. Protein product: CASGRPGQTTGYEQYF.

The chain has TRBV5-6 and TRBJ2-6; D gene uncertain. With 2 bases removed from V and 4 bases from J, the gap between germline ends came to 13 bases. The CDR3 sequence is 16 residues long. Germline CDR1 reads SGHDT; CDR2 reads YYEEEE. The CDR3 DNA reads TGTGCCAGCAGCTTTAGAAATGCCCCCGGGGCCAACGTCCTGACTTTC. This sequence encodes CASSFRNAPGANVLTF.

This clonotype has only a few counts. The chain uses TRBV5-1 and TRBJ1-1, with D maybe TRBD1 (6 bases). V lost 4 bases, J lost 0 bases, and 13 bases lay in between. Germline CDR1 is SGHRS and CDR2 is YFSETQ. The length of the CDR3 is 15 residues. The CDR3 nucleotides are TGCGCCAGCAGCCTCACGGACAGATTGAACACTGAAGCTTTCTTT. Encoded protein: CASSLTDRLNTEAFF.

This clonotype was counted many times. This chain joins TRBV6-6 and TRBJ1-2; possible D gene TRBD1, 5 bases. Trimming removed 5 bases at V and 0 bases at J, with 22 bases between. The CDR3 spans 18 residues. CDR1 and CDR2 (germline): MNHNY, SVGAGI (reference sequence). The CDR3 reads CASSMSGIGGNSNYGYTF. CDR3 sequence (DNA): TGTGCCAGCAGTATGTCCGGAATTGGGGGAAATTCTAACTATGGCTACACCTTC.

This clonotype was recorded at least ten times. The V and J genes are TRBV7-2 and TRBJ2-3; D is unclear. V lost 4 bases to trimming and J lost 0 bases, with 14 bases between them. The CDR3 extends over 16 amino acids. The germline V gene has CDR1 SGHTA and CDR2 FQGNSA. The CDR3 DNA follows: TGTGCCAGCAGCTCCTCGCTAGTGGCTAGCACAGATACGCAGTATTTT. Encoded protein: CASSSSLVASTDTQYF.

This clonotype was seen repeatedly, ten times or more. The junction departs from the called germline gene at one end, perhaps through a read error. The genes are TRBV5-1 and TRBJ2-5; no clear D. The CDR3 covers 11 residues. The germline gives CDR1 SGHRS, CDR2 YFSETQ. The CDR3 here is CASSLEETQYF. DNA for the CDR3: TGTGCCAGCAGTTTGGAAGAGACCCAGTACTTC.

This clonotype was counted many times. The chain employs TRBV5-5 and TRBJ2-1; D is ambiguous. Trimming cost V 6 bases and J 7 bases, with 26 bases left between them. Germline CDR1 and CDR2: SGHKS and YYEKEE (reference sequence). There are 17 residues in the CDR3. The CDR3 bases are TGTGCCAGCACCCTGACACCGCCCGAGACCGCGGCGAATGAGCAGTTCTTC. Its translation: CASTLTPPETAANEQFF.

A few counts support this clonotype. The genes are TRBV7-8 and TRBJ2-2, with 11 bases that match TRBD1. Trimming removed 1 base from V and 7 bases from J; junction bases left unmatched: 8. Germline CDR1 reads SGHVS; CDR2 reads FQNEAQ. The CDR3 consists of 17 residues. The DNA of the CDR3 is TGTGCCAGCAGCTTAGAGTGGGGACAGGGGGTTGTCGGGGAGCTGTTTTTT. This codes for CASSLEWGQGVVGELFF.

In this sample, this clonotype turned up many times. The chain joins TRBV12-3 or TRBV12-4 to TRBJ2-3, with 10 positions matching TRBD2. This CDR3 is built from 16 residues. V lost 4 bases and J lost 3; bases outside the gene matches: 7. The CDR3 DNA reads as TGTGCCAGCAGTTCCCAGCGGGGGGGAGGGACAGATACGCAGTATTTT. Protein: CASSSQRGGGTDTQYF.

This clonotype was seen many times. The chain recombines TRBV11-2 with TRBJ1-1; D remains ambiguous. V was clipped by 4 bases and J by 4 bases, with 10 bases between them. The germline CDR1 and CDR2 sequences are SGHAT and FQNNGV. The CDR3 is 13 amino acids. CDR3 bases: TGTGCCAGCAGCTACCAAGGGTCCACTGAAGCTTTCTTT. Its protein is CASSYQGSTEAFF.

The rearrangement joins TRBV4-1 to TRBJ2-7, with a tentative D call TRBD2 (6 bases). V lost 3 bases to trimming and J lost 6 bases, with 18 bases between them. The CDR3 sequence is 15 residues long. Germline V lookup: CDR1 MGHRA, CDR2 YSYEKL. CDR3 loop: CASSHVLGLTAEQYF. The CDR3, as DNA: TGCGCCAGCAGCCATGTCCTGGGACTGACAGCCGAGCAGTACTTC.

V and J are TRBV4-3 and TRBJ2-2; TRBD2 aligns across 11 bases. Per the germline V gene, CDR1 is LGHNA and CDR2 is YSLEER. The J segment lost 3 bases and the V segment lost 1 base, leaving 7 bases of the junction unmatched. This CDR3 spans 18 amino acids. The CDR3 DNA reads TGCGCCAGCAGCCAAGTTGTAGCGGGGGGGCTTTACACCGGGGAGCTGTTTTTT. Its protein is CASSQVVAGGLYTGELFF.

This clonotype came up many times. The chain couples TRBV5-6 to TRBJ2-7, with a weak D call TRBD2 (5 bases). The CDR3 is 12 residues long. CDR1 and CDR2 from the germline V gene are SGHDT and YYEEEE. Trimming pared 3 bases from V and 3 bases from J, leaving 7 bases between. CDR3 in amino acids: CASSSRGYEQYF. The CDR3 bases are TGTGCCAGCAGCTCCCGGGGCTACGAGCAGTACTTC.

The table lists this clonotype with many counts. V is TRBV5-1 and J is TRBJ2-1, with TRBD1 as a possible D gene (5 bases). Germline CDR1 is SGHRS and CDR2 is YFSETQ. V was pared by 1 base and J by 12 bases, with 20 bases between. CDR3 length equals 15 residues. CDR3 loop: CASSLTGPHTEGQFF. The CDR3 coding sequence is TGCGCCAGCAGCTTGACAGGTCCCCATACGGAAGGGCAGTTCTTC.